This TCR beta chain was identified during a study of blood T cell repertoires in COVID-19. The data were produced by immunoSEQ multiplex PCR, yet TCRdb's version contains in-frame clones alone and is incomplete. The sample has about 89,000 clones, 60% to 85% seen once; the top ten hold 40% to 60%. CDR3 size: 22 residues. The germline gives CDR1 LNHNV, CDR2 YYDKDF (reference sequence). Trimming took 0 bases from V and 5 from J; bases not matched to a gene: 24. The clonotype comes from a human donor in a cohort sampled during active COVID-19. The sequenced material came from peripheral blood. This chain joins TRBV15 and TRBJ2-3; TRBD2 agrees at 9 bases. The CDR3 sequence is CATSRDFRSRGRSGSGGDTQYF. CDR3 DNA sequence: TGTGCCACCAGCAGAGACTTCCGGTCCAGGGGACGTAGCGGGAGTGGCGGAGATACGCAGTATTTT.